Shown below are 4 T cell receptor beta chains from a single sample sequenced in a study of post-analysis software for immune sequencing data. Whole-study findings and limits: The study found TRBV5-6, TRBV5-1 and TRBV20-1 among about five TRBV segments more frequent in patients than controls.

Unique-molecular-identifier-tagged TCR beta cDNA libraries were used. Each CDR3 protein is one row after TCRdb ran MiXCR on the PCR reads. The repertoire holds almost 700,000 distinct CDR3 sequences, approximately 59% seen once, with 11% in the top ten. No antigen has been assigned to these receptors. The sequencing sample was made of blood. Receptors originate from a girl aged 2-15 years with multiple sclerosis.

The genes are TRBV29-1 and TRBJ1-2; no definite D call. This CDR3 is built from 13 residues. Looked up from germline, CDR1 is SQVTM and CDR2 is ANQGSEA. V lost 5 bases and J lost 8, with 18 bases in between. This chain's CDR3 is CSVLPTEPGGYTF. The CDR3 DNA reads TGCAGCGTTCTTCCGACGGAACCCGGGGGCTACACCTTC.

The rearrangement uses TRBV12-3 or TRBV12-4 and TRBJ2-5; D uncertain. The length of the CDR3 is 13 residues. V was trimmed by 5 bases and J by 11 bases, leaving 18 bases between them. CDR3 in amino acids: CASSPALQNKQYF. CDR3 nucleotide sequence: TGTGCCAGCAGTCCCGCCCTACAGAACAAGCAGTACTTC.

This clonotype was observed once. The J gene is TRBJ2-1, the V gene TRBV5-1; 7 bases map to TRBD1. The CDR3 is 13 amino acids. V lost 3 bases and J lost 7; bases outside the gene matches: 4. Germline V gene sequence: CDR1 SGHRS, CDR2 YFSETQ. CDR3 amino acids: CASSSGQRNEQFF. CDR3 bases: TGCGCCAGCAGCTCGGGACAGAGGAATGAGCAGTTCTTC.

This rearrangement joins TRBV10-3 to TRBJ2-4, with TRBD1 matching over 7 bases. Looked up from germline, CDR1 is ENHRY and CDR2 is SYGVKD. The V segment lost 10 bases and the J segment 1 base; nucleotides outside the gene matches: 4. CDR3 length: 13 amino acids. The CDR3 nucleotides are TGTGCCACTATGGACAGGGCCAAAAACATTCAGTACTTC. This translates into CATMDRAKNIQYF.